This is a list of T cell receptor beta chains from one sample in a study of long-term antiretroviral therapy in people with HIV. Generated by immunoSEQ multiplex PCR, the TCRdb table keeps only in-frame clones and is missing some. The table records about 24,000 clones, about 80% of them present only once. The sequencing here drew on unsorted PBMCs, taken 4.4 years after starting antiretroviral therapy. The receptors originated from a man aged 25 to 40 with HIV. The CDR3 runs from the conserved cysteine through the conserved F or W. The D gene is left open where the match is weak. Not every row has a clone size; where given, it reads once, few, many or a size class.

length: 12
V: TRBV28
J: TRBJ2-1
size: few
D: NA
DNA: TGTGCCAGCAGGACTAGTCGGGATGAGCAGTTCTTC
CDR3: CASRTSRDEQFF

length: 17
V: TRBV4-1
J: TRBJ1-1
size: NA
D: TRBD1
DNA: TGCGCCAGCAGCCAGACCTGGGACAGGGGTCTTGTCACTGAAGCTTTCTTT
CDR3: CASSQTWDRGLVTEAFF

length: 12
V: TRBV2
J: TRBJ1-2
size: NA
D: NA
DNA: TGTGCCGGGCGCGGGGGGGCTGATGGCTACACCTTC
CDR3: CAGRGGADGYTF

length: 14
V: TRBV13
J: TRBJ2-2
size: NA
D: NA
DNA: TGTGCCAGCAGCTTGGGGGCGAACACCGGGGAGCTGTTTTTT
CDR3: CASSLGANTGELFF

length: 16
V: TRBV5-1
J: TRBJ2-1
size: NA
D: TRBD1
DNA: TGCGCCAGCAGCGGGGAGACAGGGAGCTCCTACAATGAGCAGTTCTTC
CDR3: CASSGETGSSYNEQFF

length: 13
V: TRBV2
J: TRBJ1-1
size: NA
D: TRBD1
DNA: TGTGCCAGCAGGGGACAGGGGGCCCGGCGAGCTTTCTTT
CDR3: CASRGQGARRAFF

length: 12
V: TRBV28
J: TRBJ1-1
size: few
D: NA
DNA: TGTGCCAGCAGAAGACAGTACACTGAAGCTTTCTTT
CDR3: CASRRQYTEAFF

length: 10
V: TRBV28
J: TRBJ2-7
size: NA
D: NA
DNA: TGTGCCAGCAGTCGCTACGAGCAGTACTTC
CDR3: CASSRYEQYF

length: 13
V: TRBV6-5
J: TRBJ2-7
size: few
D: NA
DNA: TGTGCCAGCAGTTACTCGGGTAGCTACGAGCAGTACTTC
CDR3: CASSYSGSYEQYF

length: 14
V: TRBV7-9
J: TRBJ1-1
size: NA
D: NA
DNA: TGTGCCAGCAGCACCCGTAGAGAGAACACTGAAGCTTTCTTT
CDR3: CASSTRRENTEAFF

length: 16
V: TRBV4-1
J: TRBJ1-5
size: NA
D: NA
DNA: TGCGCCAGCAGCCAAAACTCCGGGTCCTCAAGGCAGCCCCAGCATTTT
CDR3: CASSQNSGSSRQPQHF

length: 16
V: TRBV28
J: TRBJ1-2
size: NA
D: TRBD1
DNA: TGTGCCAGCAGTTCCGATTCCGGACAGGGGGCTTATGGCTACACCTTC
CDR3: CASSSDSGQGAYGYTF

length: 14
V: TRBV11-3
J: TRBJ1-2
size: NA
D: NA
DNA: TGTGCCAGCAGCCGCACAGGGTTTGGGTATGGCTACACCTTC
CDR3: CASSRTGFGYGYTF

length: 13
V: TRBV18
J: TRBJ1-2
size: NA
D: NA
DNA: TGTGCCAGCTCAGCCGGGACCTACTATGGCTACACCTTC
CDR3: CASSAGTYYGYTF

length: 16
V: TRBV7-9
J: TRBJ1-1
size: NA
D: NA
DNA: TGTGCCAGCAGCTTAGCGGGGGGCAGGGGAGACACTGAAGCTTTCTTT
CDR3: CASSLAGGRGDTEAFF

length: 17
V: TRBV6-1
J: TRBJ2-7
size: few
D: TRBD2
DNA: TGTGCCAGCAGTGGGCAATTAGGGGAGGGTAGGGGCTACGAGCAGTACTTC
CDR3: CASSGQLGEGRGYEQYF

length: 17
V: TRBV11-3
J: TRBJ2-3
size: NA
D: TRBD2
DNA: TGTGCCAGCAGCTCTAGAGGGACTAGCGGGAGCACAGATACGCAGTATTTT
CDR3: CASSSRGTSGSTDTQYF

length: 14
V: TRBV7-9
J: TRBJ2-7
size: NA
D: TRBD1
DNA: TGTGCCAGCAGCTTAGGGACAGGAGCCTACGAGCAGTACTTC
CDR3: CASSLGTGAYEQYF

length: 14
V: TRBV6-5
J: TRBJ1-1
size: NA
D: NA
DNA: TGTGCCAGCACTAGAGGACAGTGGAACACTGAAGCTTTCTTT
CDR3: CASTRGQWNTEAFF

length: 14
V: TRBV27
J: TRBJ1-1
size: NA
D: NA
DNA: TGTGCCAGCAGCTCAACGGGCCGGTTTTCTGAAGCTTTCTTT
CDR3: CASSSTGRFSEAFF

length: 13
V: TRBV27
J: TRBJ2-1
size: NA
D: NA
DNA: TGTGCCAGCAGTTTAGGACAGTACAATGAGCAGTTCTTC
CDR3: CASSLGQYNEQFF

length: 15
V: TRBV19
J: TRBJ2-7
size: NA
D: TRBD1
DNA: TGTGCCAGTAGTCCCGGGACAGGGGCTACCTACGAGCAGTACTTC
CDR3: CASSPGTGATYEQYF

length: 15
V: TRBV7-6
J: TRBJ2-7
size: NA
D: NA
DNA: TGTGCCAGCAGCTCCGCAGGGGGGCAGGTCTACGAGCAGTACTTC
CDR3: CASSSAGGQVYEQYF

length: 14
V: TRBV6-6
J: TRBJ1-4
size: NA
D: NA
DNA: TGTGCCAGCAGTCCGGGGGCAACTAATGAAAAACTGTTTTTT
CDR3: CASSPGATNEKLFF

length: 21
V: TRBV7-8
J: TRBJ2-7
size: NA
D: TRBD2
DNA: TGTGCCAGCAGCTTAGCGCTGGTGGGACTAGCGGGAGTTAAGTTGGACTACGAGCAGTACTTC
CDR3: CASSLALVGLAGVKLDYEQYF

length: 15
V: TRBV6-1
J: TRBJ1-4
size: NA
D: NA
DNA: TGTGCCAGCAGTGAAGTCGGGGTTTATAATGAAAAACTGTTTTTT
CDR3: CASSEVGVYNEKLFF

length: 16
V: TRBV7-9
J: TRBJ1-1
size: NA
D: NA
DNA: TGTGCCAGCACCACTAAGGGGGAGCTTTCGGGCACTGAAGCTTTCTTT
CDR3: CASTTKGELSGTEAFF

length: 12
V: TRBV7-9
J: TRBJ2-3
size: NA
D: NA
DNA: TGTGCCAGCAGCTTTAGCACAGATACGCAGTATTTT
CDR3: CASSFSTDTQYF

length: 15
V: TRBV5-1
J: TRBJ2-7
size: NA
D: NA
DNA: TGCGCCAGCAGCTTGGCCCCGAGTAGCTCCTACGAGCAGTACTTC
CDR3: CASSLAPSSSYEQYF

length: 16
V: TRBV10-3
J: TRBJ1-1
size: once
D: NA
DNA: TGTGCCATCAGTGAACACCCGACAGCGATGAACACTGAAGCTTTCTTT
CDR3: CAISEHPTAMNTEAFF

length: 15
V: TRBV7-9
J: TRBJ2-7
size: NA
D: TRBD1
DNA: TGTGCCAGCAGCCCTCTGCTCGGGACAGGGTACGAGCAGTACTTC
CDR3: CASSPLLGTGYEQYF